Each of the 4 T cell receptor beta chains below was sequenced from the same sample in a study of PD-1 blockade in classical Hodgkin lymphoma. Generated by immunoSEQ multiplex PCR, the TCRdb table keeps only in-frame clones and is missing some. The data contain 35,000 to 40,000 clones, about 90% of them seen just once; the ten biggest clones take up approximately 7.5%. Following autologous stem cell transplantation, relapse occurred in every patient, and exposure to brentuximab vedotin varied. The material was peripheral blood mononuclear cells (PBMCs), obtained before the second cycle of nivolumab. Receptors were obtained from a human donor with classical Hodgkin lymphoma.

The chain joins TRBV28 to TRBJ2-3; no firm D call. V was cut by 8 bases and J by 4 bases, with 19 bases left in between. The CDR3 is 15 residues long. Germline V CDR1 and CDR2: MDHEN, SYDVKM. Here the CDR3 reads CASPPLSASADTQYF. The CDR3, as DNA: TGTGCCAGCCCTCCCCTGAGCGCCAGCGCAGATACGCAGTATTTT.

CDR3 sequence: CASSLGVGGDQPQHF. The CDR3 DNA reads TGTGCCAGCAGCTTAGGAGTTGGTGGTGATCAGCCCCAGCATTTT. The chain is built from TRBV7-9 and TRBJ1-5, with unresolved D. Trimming pared 1 base from V and 5 bases from J, leaving 12 bases between. Germline values: CDR1 SEHNR, CDR2 FQNEAQ (reference sequence). The CDR3 extends over 15 amino acids.

The rearrangement links TRBV5-4 to TRBJ1-3; D possibly corresponds to TRBD1 (5 bases). Germline V lookup: CDR1 SGHNT, CDR2 YYREEE (reference sequence). Trimming removed 3 bases at V and 1 base at J, with 20 bases between. The CDR3 has 18 residues. This CDR3 is CASSSDRELSLSGNTIYF. The CDR3 nucleotides read TGTGCCAGCAGCTCCGACAGAGAGCTATCTCTTTCTGGAAACACCATATATTTT.

CDR3 sequence reads: CSASLETQYF. The CDR3 DNA reads TGCAGTGCTAGCTTAGAGACCCAGTACTTC. This chain joins TRBV20-1 and TRBJ2-5; D gene ambiguous. The CDR3 runs to 10 residues. Germline V CDR1 and CDR2: DFQATT, SNEGSKA (reference sequence). V was shortened by 3 bases and J by 4 bases, with 3 bases between the two germline ends.